What follows describes a single T cell receptor beta chain. The antigen is undetermined. This entry belongs to a study of Tregs in tolerant kidney transplant recipients. Overall study findings and caveats: The most relevant donor-specific Treg TCRbeta repertoire apparently came from expansion with activated donor B cells.

Here immunoSEQ multiplex PCR was the method, and the copy in TCRdb shows in-frame clones only, minus some. The profile shows around 61,000 clones, approximately 87% of them singletons. Mixed chimerism was transient after nonmyeloablative marrow transplants from related graft donors. CD4+CD25+CD127- Tregs, CD4+CD25- non-Tregs, CD4 and CD8 cells were sorted. The sequence came from a human patient who received a combined kidney and bone marrow transplant. Among the T cells, some may be from the graft donor. Sequences were derived from CD4+ T cells from blood (PBMCs), sampled 6 months after the transplant.

This CDR3 is CASSGFGTGNTEAFF. In nucleotides, the CDR3 is TGCGCCAGCAGCGGATTTGGGACAGGGAACACTGAAGCTTTCTTT. The rearrangement links TRBV5-1 to TRBJ1-1; 8 bases line up with TRBD1. There are 15 residues in the CDR3. Losses at the gene ends were 4 bases for V and 1 base for J; bases not matched to a gene: 6. The germline CDR1 and CDR2 sequences are SGHRS and YFSETQ. Drawing the rest from reference TRBV5-1 and TRBJ1-1, the complete variable domain is KAGVTQTPRYLIKTRGQQVTLSCSPISGHRSVSWYQQTPGQGLQFLFEYFSETQRNKGNFPGRFSGRQFSNSRSEMNVSTLELGDSALYLCASSGFGTGNTEAFFGQGTRLTVV.